Sequencing of this T cell receptor (beta chain) was carried out in a study of tumor-infiltrating lymphocytes in primary liver carcinoma. Study-wide context: Samples returned roughly 3.5 to 7.5 million productive TCRbeta reads each. Read depth did not differ significantly between tissue types.

The investigators made TCR beta cDNA from about 510 ng total RNA, using a constant-region primer. Three nested multiplex PCR rounds, a slightly modified ARM-PCR, produced the libraries for TCR beta. A C-beta reverse primer was combined with TRBV1-TRBV30 forward primers in the first two PCR rounds, and each round had approximately 10 cycles. TCRdb redid the calling of the multiplex PCR reads with MiXCR, one entry per CDR3 protein. The data hold under 200,000 distinct CDR3 sequences, with less than 75% observed a single time. Trimming removed 10 bases from V and 6 bases from J; junction bases left unmatched: 15. Germline CDR1 and CDR2: ENHRY and SYGVKD. The CDR3 totals 15 residues. Out of unsorted whole blood came the blood RNA, and germline DNA was extracted as well. This clonotype was detected many times.

V and J are TRBV10-3 and TRBJ1-5; 7 positions agree with TRBD1. Sequenced: peripheral blood. This clonotype was obtained from a woman aged 55 to 70 with primary liver carcinoma and hepatitis B virus infection. CDR3 DNA sequence: TGTGCCACCACAACCTCAGGGGGAGGCACTCAGCCCCAGCATTTT. It translates to CATTTSGGGTQPQHF.